What follows are 23 T cell receptor beta chains derived from one specimen sequenced in a study of shared clonotypes between healthy human individuals. TCRdb keeps only in-frame clones here, not all; method: immunoSEQ multiplex PCR. The sample includes around 580,000 clones, 98% of them seen just once. Only CD45RO-negative cells positively selected for CCR7 counted as naive CD8 cells, so terminally differentiated effector memory CD45RA+ cells were excluded. The sample consisted of naive CD8+ T cells sorted from blood. These receptors all come from a young man in good health.

This chain joins TRBV6-6 and TRBJ2-2, with D perhaps TRBD1 (6 bases). Trimming cost V 4 bases and J 5 bases, with 11 bases left between them. Per germline, CDR1 MNHNY and CDR2 SVGAGI (reference sequence). The CDR3 totals 14 residues. The CDR3 protein is CASSWQGRTGELFF. In DNA, the CDR3 is TGTGCCAGCAGTTGGCAGGGGAGAACCGGGGAGCTGTTTTTT.

This sequence joins TRBV6-5 and TRBJ2-1; D gene ambiguous. Germline CDR1 MNHEY, CDR2 SVGAGI. The CDR3 has 14 amino acids. V lost 6 bases, J lost 7 bases, and 16 bases lay in between. CDR3 coding DNA: TGTGCCAGCAGACCCATTACGGACGAAAATGAGCAGTTCTTC. It is translated as CASRPITDENEQFF.

V gene TRBV10-1 combines with J gene TRBJ2-7; the D is unclear. The CDR3 runs 13 residues. Trimming cost V 0 bases and J 5 bases, with 8 bases left between them. Germline values: CDR1 WNHNN, CDR2 SYGVQD (reference sequence). The CDR3 nucleotides are TGCGCCAGCAGTGAGTCGAACTACCACGAGCAGTACTTC. Amino acid sequence: CASSESNYHEQYF.

The V gene is TRBV7-9, the J gene TRBJ2-1, with 10 bases lining up with TRBD1. The V and J ends lost 5 bases and 8 bases, in that order; junction bases with no gene match: 6. CDR3 size: 14 residues. The germline gives CDR1 SEHNR, CDR2 FQNEAQ (reference sequence). The CDR3 DNA reads as TGTGCCAGCAGCATGACAGGGGGCGGCGATGAGCAGTTCTTC. Translating it yields CASSMTGGGDEQFF.

CDR3 region: CASSSPTDPTGELFF. Written as DNA, the CDR3 is TGTGCCAGCAGCTCCCCGACGGACCCCACCGGGGAGCTGTTTTTT. The V call is TRBV7-6, the J call TRBJ2-2; D ambiguous. The germline V and J ends were trimmed by 4 bases and 4 bases, with 13 bases remaining between them. From germline, CDR1 is SGHVS and CDR2 FNYEAQ. The CDR3 consists of 15 residues. The full variable domain, in which reference TRBV7-6 and TRBJ2-2 provide the parts outside the CDR3, is GAGVSQSPRYKVTKRGQDVALRCDPISGHVSLYWYRQALGQGPEFLTYFNYEAQQDKSGLPNDRFSAERPEGSISTLTIQRTEQRDSAMYRCASSSPTDPTGELFFGEGSRLTVL.

The chain employs TRBV29-1 and TRBJ2-3; no firm D call. Germline CDR1 is SQVTM and CDR2 is ANQGSEA. The CDR3 has 15 amino acids. Trimming shortened V by 3 bases and J by 0 bases, and 13 bases separated the two germline ends. CDR3 sequence: CSVDSPGHSTDTQYF. The DNA of the CDR3 is TGCAGCGTTGATTCGCCGGGCCATAGCACAGATACGCAGTATTTT.

This chain links TRBV7-5 with TRBJ2-4; TRBD2 reflects the table's D call only, with no check against the DNA. TRBV7-5 is a listed pseudogene. This CDR3 has 12 amino acids. The CDR3 region is CVRSPCRNIQYF. For the CDR3, the DNA is TGTGTCAGAAGCCCCTGTCGGAACATTCAGTACTTC.

The chain links TRBV7-9 to TRBJ2-2, with D unresolved. The CDR3 is 15 residues long. Germline CDR1 reads SEHNR; CDR2 reads FQNEAQ (reference sequence). Written as DNA, the CDR3 is TGTGCTTTGGCTCTTATCATTGGTAACACCGGGGAGCTGTTTTTT. Translating it yields CALALIIGNTGELFF.

This chain links TRBV27 with TRBJ1-5, with no clear D. Looked up from germline, CDR1 is MNHEY and CDR2 is SMNVEV (reference sequence). V was clipped by 2 bases and J by 11 bases, with 16 bases between them. This CDR3 contains 14 residues. The CDR3 region is CASSLIPGERTQHF. As DNA, the CDR3 is TGTGCCAGCAGTTTAATTCCGGGAGAGAGGACCCAGCATTTT.

The rearrangement joins TRBV19 to TRBJ2-1; a possible D gene is TRBD1 (6 bases). V shed 5 bases and J shed 0 bases, with 20 bases lying between them. CDR1 LNHDA and CDR2 SQIVND come from the germline V gene (reference sequence). The CDR3 is 18 residues long. CDR3 DNA: TGTGCCAGTAGTGATCTATTGGACAGTTTGAGCTCCTACAATGAGCAGTTCTTC. Amino acid sequence: CASSDLLDSLSSYNEQFF.

The chain's CDR3 is CASSLMANTEAFF. The DNA for the CDR3 is TGTGCCAGCAGCTTAATGGCGAACACTGAAGCTTTCTTT. The genes are TRBV11-2 and TRBJ1-1, with D uncertain. Trimming cost V 2 bases and J 1 base, with 5 bases left between them. The CDR3 spans 13 residues. Germline V gives CDR1 SGHAT, CDR2 FQNNGV.

This chain links TRBV27 with TRBJ2-1; D may be TRBD2 (6 bases). Between the trimmed V and J ends, which lost 4 bases and 6 bases, there was a span of 13 bases. This CDR3 comprises 14 residues. CDR1 and CDR2 from the germline V gene are MNHEY and SMNVEV (reference sequence). The CDR3 DNA reads TGTGCCAGCAGTTACGGGGGAGGTGTCAATGAGCAGTTCTTC. It translates to CASSYGGGVNEQFF.

In this sample, this clone turned up once. V and J are TRBV7-7 and TRBJ2-1, with TRBD1 identical over 9 bases. Germline V lookup: CDR1 SSHAT, CDR2 FNYEAQ (reference sequence). This CDR3 comprises 15 residues. V lost 2 bases, J lost 3 bases, and 2 bases stayed unmatched. The CDR3 DNA reads as TGTGCCAGCAGCTTAAGGACAGGGGACTACAATGAGCAGTTCTTC. Translating it yields CASSLRTGDYNEQFF.

The rearrangement uses TRBV7-9 and TRBJ2-7, with D unclear. V was cut by 6 bases and J by 7 bases, with 10 bases left in between. The CDR3 covers 11 residues. Per germline, CDR1 SEHNR and CDR2 FQNEAQ (reference sequence). The CDR3 sequence: CASSFTAEQYF. The CDR3 DNA follows: TGTGCCAGCAGTTTCACAGCGGAGCAGTACTTC.

Remarks on this clone: This CDR3 is also generated by other DNA sequences in the sample. This rearrangement joins TRBV29-1 to TRBJ2-7, with 9 bases fitting TRBD1. This CDR3 contains 13 residues. In germline, CDR1 is SQVTM, CDR2 ANQGSEA. V was pared by 6 bases and J by 2 bases, with 5 bases of the junction left unmatched. The CDR3 is CSVPGQGPYEQYF. The DNA for the CDR3 is TGCAGCGTACCGGGACAGGGACCCTACGAGCAGTACTTC.

The V gene is TRBV7-9, the J gene TRBJ2-7; no clear D. Germline V gene sequence: CDR1 SEHNR, CDR2 FQNEAQ (reference sequence). This CDR3 spans 14 amino acids. Trimming shortened V by 3 bases and J by 3 bases, and 12 bases separated the two germline ends. CDR3 loop: CASSFGDGHYEQYF. The CDR3 DNA is TGTGCCAGCAGCTTCGGAGACGGTCACTACGAGCAGTACTTC.

The chain recombines TRBV11-2 with TRBJ2-7; D could derive from TRBD1 or TRBD2 (6 bases each). V lost 1 base and J lost 0, with 13 bases in between. The CDR3 is 16 amino acids. Germline V gene lookup returns CDR1 SGHAT and CDR2 FQNNGV. CDR3 sequence (DNA): TGTGCCAGCAGCTTAGTGGGGGGCGGAAGCTCCTACGAGCAGTACTTC. It encodes CASSLVGGGSSYEQYF. The full variable domain, with the rest looked up from reference TRBV11-2 and TRBJ2-7, is EAGVAQSPRYKIIEKRQSVAFWCNPISGHATLYWYQQILGQGPKLLIQFQNNGVVDDSQLPKDRFSAERLKGVDSTLKIQPAKLEDSAVYLCASSLVGGGSSYEQYFGPGTRLTVT.

The V call is TRBV2, the J call TRBJ2-5, with D possibly matching TRBD2 (5 bases). TRBJ2-7 explains the end of the DNA better; the J call may be wrong. The germline V gene encodes CDR1 SNHLY and CDR2 FYNNEI. This CDR3 contains 15 residues. The CDR3 protein is CASSELVGSSYEQYF. CDR3 nucleotide sequence: TGTGCCAGCAGTGAATTGGTAGGGAGCTCCTACGAGCAGTACTTC.

This chain uses TRBV29-1 with TRBJ1-1; D might be TRBD1 (6 bases). The CDR3 consists of 16 residues. Trimming pared 0 bases from V and 2 bases from J, leaving 16 bases between. The germline V gene has CDR1 SQVTM and CDR2 ANQGSEA. The CDR3 loop is CSVEDVTGRSNTEAFF. CDR3 in DNA: TGCAGCGTTGAAGATGTCACAGGGAGGAGTAACACTGAAGCTTTCTTT.

The chain recombines TRBV14 with TRBJ2-3, with 9 bases identical to TRBD2. The V and J ends lost 1 base and 6 bases, in that order; junction bases with no gene match: 8. The V gene's germline CDR1 is SGHDN and CDR2 FVKESK. There are 16 residues in the CDR3. For the CDR3, the DNA is TGTGCCAGCAGCCAAGTAGCACTAGCGGGTGGGGATACGCAGTATTTT. As protein: CASSQVALAGGDTQYF.

The chain couples TRBV2 to TRBJ2-3; TRBD1 aligns across 7 bases. The junction had 4 bases not matched to a gene; V was cut back by 4 bases and J by 0 bases. Germline CDR1 SNHLY, CDR2 FYNNEI. The CDR3 sequence is 15 residues long. CDR3 region: CASSGDRTSTDTQYF. In DNA form, the CDR3 reads TGTGCCAGCAGTGGGGACAGAACCAGCACAGATACGCAGTATTTT.

In its sample, this clone was seen once. The J gene is TRBJ1-4, the V gene TRBV28; possibly TRBD1 for D (5 bases). V dropped 5 bases and J dropped 0 bases, with 10 bases sitting between them. The CDR3 is 15 residues long. In germline, CDR1 is MDHEN, CDR2 SYDVKM. CDR3 amino acids: CASSHTGATNEKLFF. The DNA of the CDR3 is TGTGCCAGCAGTCATACAGGAGCAACTAATGAAAAACTGTTTTTT. Together with reference TRBV28 and TRBJ1-4, the CDR3 gives the full variable domain: DVKVTQSSRYLVKRTGEKVFLECVQDMDHENMFWYRQDPGLGLRLIYFSYDVKMKEKGDIPEGYSVSREKKERFSLILESASTNQTSMYLCASSHTGATNEKLFFGSGTQLSVL.

The sample holds one count of this clone. The J gene is TRBJ1-2, the V gene TRBV20-1; D gene uncertain. The CDR3 contains 11 residues. CDR1 and CDR2 from the germline V gene are DFQATT and SNEGSKA (reference sequence). V was trimmed by 0 bases and J by 7 bases, leaving 6 bases between them. The CDR3 sequence: CSARDVSGYTF. As DNA, the CDR3 is TGCAGTGCTAGAGATGTGAGTGGCTACACCTTC.